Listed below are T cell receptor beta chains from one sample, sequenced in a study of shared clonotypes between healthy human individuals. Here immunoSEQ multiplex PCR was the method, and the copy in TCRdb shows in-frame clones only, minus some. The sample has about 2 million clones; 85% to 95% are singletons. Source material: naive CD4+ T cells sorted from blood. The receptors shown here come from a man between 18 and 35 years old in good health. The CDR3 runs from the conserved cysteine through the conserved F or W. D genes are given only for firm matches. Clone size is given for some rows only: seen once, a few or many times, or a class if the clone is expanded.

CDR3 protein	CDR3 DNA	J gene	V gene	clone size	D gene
CASSLFSGTVETQYF	TGTGCCAGCAGCTTGTTTAGCGGGACAGTGGAGACCCAGTACTTC	TRBJ2-5	TRBV5-6	.	.
CASSLGDVYGYTF	TGTGCCAGCAGTCTGGGCGACGTCTATGGCTACACCTTC	TRBJ1-2	TRBV6-5	.	.
CASSLEGGHRSNYGYTF	TGTGCCAGCAGCTTAGAAGGAGGACACAGGTCTAACTATGGCTACACCTTC	TRBJ1-2	TRBV11-2	.	.
CASSPQGVNSPLHF	TGTGCCAGCAGCCCGCAAGGGGTGAATTCACCCCTCCACTTT	TRBJ1-6	TRBV5-4	.	.
CASSSQGAPLGYTF	TGTGCCAGCAGCTCCCAGGGGGCCCCCCTAGGCTACACCTTC	TRBJ1-2	TRBV7-2	.	TRBD1
CASSTGQANSGNTIYF	TGTGCCAGCTCAACGGGACAGGCGAACTCTGGAAACACCATATATTTT	TRBJ1-3	TRBV18	.	TRBD1
CASSAGEGRGNQPQHF	TGTGCCAGCAGCGCCGGGGAGGGTAGGGGCAATCAGCCCCAGCATTTT	TRBJ1-5	TRBV9	.	.
CASSFVAGRGSDTQYF	TGTGCCAGCAGCTTCGTAGCGGGGCGGGGGTCAGATACGCAGTATTTT	TRBJ2-3	TRBV5-6	.	TRBD2
CASSTGAGSNQPQHF	TGTGCCAGCAGTACAGGGGCAGGCAGCAATCAGCCCCAGCATTTT	TRBJ1-5	TRBV6-5	.	TRBD1
CAWATGVSSGNTIYF	TGTGCCTGGGCGACAGGGGTTTCCTCTGGAAACACCATATATTTT	TRBJ1-3	TRBV30	.	TRBD1
CASSQLGLKVSEQYF	TGCGCCAGCAGCCAACTCGGACTGAAGGTCTCTGAGCAGTACTTC	TRBJ2-7	TRBV4-3	.	.
CASSLGRQLLSNQPQHF	TGTGCCAGCAGCTTAGGTCGACAGTTACTTAGCAATCAGCCCCAGCATTTT	TRBJ1-5	TRBV5-8	.	.
CASSPPGGAPFF	TGTGCCAGTAGTCCCCCAGGCGGGGCACCTTTCTTT	TRBJ1-1	TRBV19	.	.
CASSVAGVSYEQYF	TGTGCCAGCAGTGTCGCCGGGGTCTCCTACGAGCAGTACTTC	TRBJ2-7	TRBV6-1	.	.
CASNRGSNTGELFF	TGTGCCAGCAATCGAGGTTCGAACACCGGGGAGCTGTTTTTT	TRBJ2-2	TRBV25-1	.	.
CASSFTGGATNEKLFF	TGTGCCAGCAGCTTTACCGGGGGTGCAACTAATGAAAAACTGTTTTTT	TRBJ1-4	TRBV7-9	.	.
CASSEGALAYEQYF	TGTGCCAGTAGTGAGGGGGCATTGGCCTACGAGCAGTACTTC	TRBJ2-7	TRBV19	.	TRBD1
CASSLDDGYGELFF	TGTGCTAGCAGCTTAGATGATGGATACGGGGAGCTGTTTTTT	TRBJ2-2	TRBV7-7	.	.
CASRKTGTLNSPLHF	TGTGCCAGCAGAAAGACCGGGACGCTTAATTCACCCCTCCACTTT	TRBJ1-6	TRBV6-5	.	.
CASSRDRGTDTQYF	TGTGCCAGCAGTCGGGACCGAGGCACAGATACGCAGTATTTT	TRBJ2-3	TRBV6-5	.	.
CASSTGTESLTEAFF	TGTGCCAGCAGCACGGGGACGGAAAGTCTCACTGAAGCTTTCTTT	TRBJ1-1	TRBV7-9	.	.
CASSKGQGGTQYF	TGTGCCAGCAGCAAGGGACAGGGGGGGACCCAGTACTTC	TRBJ2-5	TRBV28	once	TRBD1
CASSGGFSYNEQFF	TGTGCCAGCAGTGGGGGGTTCTCCTACAATGAGCAGTTCTTC	TRBJ2-1	TRBV2	.	.
CASSLGQGLPQHF	TGTGCCAGCAGCTTGGGACAGGGGTTACCCCAGCATTTT	TRBJ1-5	TRBV7-9	.	TRBD1
CASSLDEVAGGTGELFF	TGTGCCAGCAGCTTGGACGAAGTAGCGGGAGGCACCGGGGAGCTGTTTTTT	TRBJ2-2	TRBV7-2	.	TRBD2
CAWRGNTEAFF	TGTGCCTGGAGGGGTAACACTGAAGCTTTCTTT	TRBJ1-1	TRBV30	.	.
CASSPAGQDVTGELFF	TGTGCCAGCTCACCAGCGGGACAGGACGTCACCGGGGAGCTGTTTTTT	TRBJ2-2	TRBV18	.	TRBD1
CASSSSSFISYNEQFF	TGTGCCAGCAGTTCGTCTAGCTTTATCTCCTACAATGAGCAGTTCTTC	TRBJ2-1	TRBV27	.	.
CASSLGWGQQVSYEQYF	TGTGCCAGCTCGCTTGGGTGGGGTCAACAGGTCTCCTACGAGCAGTACTTC	TRBJ2-7	TRBV18	.	.
CAIRDTGTGDTEAFF	TGTGCCATCAGAGACACCGGGACAGGGGACACTGAAGCTTTCTTT	TRBJ1-1	TRBV10-3	.	TRBD1